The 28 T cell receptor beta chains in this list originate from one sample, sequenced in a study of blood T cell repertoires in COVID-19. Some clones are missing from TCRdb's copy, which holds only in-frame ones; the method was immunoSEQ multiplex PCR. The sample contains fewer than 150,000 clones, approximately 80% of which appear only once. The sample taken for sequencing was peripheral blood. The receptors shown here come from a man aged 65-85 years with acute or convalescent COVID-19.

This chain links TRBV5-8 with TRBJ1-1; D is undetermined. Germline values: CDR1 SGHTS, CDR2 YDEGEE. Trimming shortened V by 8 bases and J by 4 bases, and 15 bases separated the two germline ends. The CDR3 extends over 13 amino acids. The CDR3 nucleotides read TGTGCCAGTCGAAGGGCGGGTGGCACTGAAGCTTTCTTT. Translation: CASRRAGGTEAFF.

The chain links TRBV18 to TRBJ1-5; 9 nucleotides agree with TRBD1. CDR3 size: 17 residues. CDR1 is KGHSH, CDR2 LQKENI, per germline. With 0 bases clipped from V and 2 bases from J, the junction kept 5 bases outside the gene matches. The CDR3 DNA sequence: TGTGCCAGCTCACCACCGGGACAGGGATTGGGCAATCAGCCCCAGCATTTT. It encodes CASSPPGQGLGNQPQHF.

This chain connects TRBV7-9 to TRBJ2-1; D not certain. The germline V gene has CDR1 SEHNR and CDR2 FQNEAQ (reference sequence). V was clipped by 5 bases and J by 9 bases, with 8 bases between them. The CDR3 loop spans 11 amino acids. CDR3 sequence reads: CASSPRVEQFF. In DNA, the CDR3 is TGTGCCAGCAGCCCCCGTGTTGAGCAGTTCTTC. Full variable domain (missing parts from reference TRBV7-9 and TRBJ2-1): DTGVSQNPRHKITKRGQNVTFRCDPISEHNRLYWYRQTLGQGPEFLTYFQNEAQLEKSRLLSDRFSAERPKGSFSTLEIQRTEQGDSAMYLCASSPRVEQFFGPGTRLTVL.

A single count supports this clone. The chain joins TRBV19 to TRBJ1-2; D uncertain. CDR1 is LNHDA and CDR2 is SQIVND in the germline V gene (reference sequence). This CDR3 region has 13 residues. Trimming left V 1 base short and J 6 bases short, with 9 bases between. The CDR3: CASSIGGGNGYTF. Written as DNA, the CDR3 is TGTGCCAGTAGTATAGGTGGTGGCAATGGCTACACCTTC.

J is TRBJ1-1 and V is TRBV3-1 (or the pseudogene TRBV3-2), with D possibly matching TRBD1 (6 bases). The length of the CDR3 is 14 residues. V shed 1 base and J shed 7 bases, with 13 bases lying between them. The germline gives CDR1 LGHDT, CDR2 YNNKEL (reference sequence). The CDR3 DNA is TGTGCCAGCAGCCAAGGGGCGGGGGGGCTTGAAGCTTTCTTT. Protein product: CASSQGAGGLEAFF.

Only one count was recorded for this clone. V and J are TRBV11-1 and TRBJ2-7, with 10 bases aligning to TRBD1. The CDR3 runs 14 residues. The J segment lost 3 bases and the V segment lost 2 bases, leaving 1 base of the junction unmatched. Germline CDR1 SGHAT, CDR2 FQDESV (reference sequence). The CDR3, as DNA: TGTGCCAGCAGCTTACGGGACAGGGGCTACGAGCAGTACTTC. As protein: CASSLRDRGYEQYF.

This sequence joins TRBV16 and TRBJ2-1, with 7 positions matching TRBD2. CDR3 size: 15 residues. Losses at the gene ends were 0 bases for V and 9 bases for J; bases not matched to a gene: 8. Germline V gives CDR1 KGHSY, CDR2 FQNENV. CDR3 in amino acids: CASSQSRGVLSEQFF. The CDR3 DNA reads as TGTGCCAGCAGCCAATCTCGGGGGGTGTTAAGTGAGCAGTTCTTC.

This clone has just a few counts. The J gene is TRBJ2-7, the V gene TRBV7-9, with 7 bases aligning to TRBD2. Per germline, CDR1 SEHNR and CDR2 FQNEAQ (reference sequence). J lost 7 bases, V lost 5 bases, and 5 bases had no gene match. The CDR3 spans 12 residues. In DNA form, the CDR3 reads TGTGCCAGCAGCCGGGACTACCGGGAGCAGTACTTC. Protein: CASSRDYREQYF.

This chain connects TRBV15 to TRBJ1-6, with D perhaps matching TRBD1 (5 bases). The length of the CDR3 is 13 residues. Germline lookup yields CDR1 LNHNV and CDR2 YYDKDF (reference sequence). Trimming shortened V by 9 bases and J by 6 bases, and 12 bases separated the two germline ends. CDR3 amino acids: CATTGVGNSPLHF. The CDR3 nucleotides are TGTGCCACTACAGGTGTGGGTAATTCACCCCTCCACTTT.

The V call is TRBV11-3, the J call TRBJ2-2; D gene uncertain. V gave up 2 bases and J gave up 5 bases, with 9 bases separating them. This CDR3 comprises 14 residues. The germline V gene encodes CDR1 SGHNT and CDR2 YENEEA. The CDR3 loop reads CASSLTESTGELFF. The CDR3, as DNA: TGTGCCAGCAGCTTAACAGAATCAACCGGGGAGCTGTTTTTT.

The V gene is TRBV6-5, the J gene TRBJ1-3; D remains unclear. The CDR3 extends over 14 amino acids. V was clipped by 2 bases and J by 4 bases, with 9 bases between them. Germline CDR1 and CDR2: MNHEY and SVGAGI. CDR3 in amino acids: CASSYPGSGNTIYF. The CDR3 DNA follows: TGTGCCAGCAGTTACCCGGGTTCCGGAAACACCATATATTTT.

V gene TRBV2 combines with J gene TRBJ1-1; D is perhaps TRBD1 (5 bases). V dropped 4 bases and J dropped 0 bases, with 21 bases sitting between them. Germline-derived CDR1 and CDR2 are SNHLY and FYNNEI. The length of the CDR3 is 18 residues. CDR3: CASSGKGPVSNMNTEAFF. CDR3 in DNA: TGTGCCAGCAGTGGGAAGGGGCCCGTCTCAAACATGAACACTGAAGCTTTCTTT.

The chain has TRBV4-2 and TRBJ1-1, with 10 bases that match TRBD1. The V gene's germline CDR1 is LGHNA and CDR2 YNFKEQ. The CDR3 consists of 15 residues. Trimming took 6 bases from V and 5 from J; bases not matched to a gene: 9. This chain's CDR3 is CASSPSRTGGTEAFF. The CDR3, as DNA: TGTGCCAGCAGTCCCTCTCGGACAGGGGGTACTGAAGCTTTCTTT.

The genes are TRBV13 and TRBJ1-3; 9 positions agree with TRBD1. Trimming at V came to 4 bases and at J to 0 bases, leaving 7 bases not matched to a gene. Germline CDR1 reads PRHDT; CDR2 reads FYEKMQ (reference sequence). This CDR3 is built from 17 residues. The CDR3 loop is CASSSVGQGDSGNTIYF. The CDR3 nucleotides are TGTGCCAGCAGCTCCGTGGGACAGGGAGACTCTGGAAACACCATATATTTT.

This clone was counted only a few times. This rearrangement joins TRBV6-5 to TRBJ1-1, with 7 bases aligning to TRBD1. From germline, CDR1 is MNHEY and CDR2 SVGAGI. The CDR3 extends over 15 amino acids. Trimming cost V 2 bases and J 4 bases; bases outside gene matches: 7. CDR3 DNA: TGTGCCAGCAGTTACGAGGGGGCCCGAGGCACTGAAGCTTTCTTT. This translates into CASSYEGARGTEAFF.

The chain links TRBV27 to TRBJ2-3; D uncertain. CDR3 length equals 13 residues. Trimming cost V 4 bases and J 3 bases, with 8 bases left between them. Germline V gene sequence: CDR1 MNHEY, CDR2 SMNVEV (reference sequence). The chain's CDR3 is CASSSLGTDTQYF. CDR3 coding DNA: TGTGCCAGCAGTTCCCTCGGTACAGATACGCAGTATTTT.

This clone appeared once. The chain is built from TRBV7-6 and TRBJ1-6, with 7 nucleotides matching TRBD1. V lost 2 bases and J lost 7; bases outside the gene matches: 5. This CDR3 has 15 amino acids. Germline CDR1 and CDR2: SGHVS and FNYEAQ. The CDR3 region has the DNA TGTGCCAGCAGCTTAAGTGGGACAGAAAATTCACCCCTCCACTTT. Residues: CASSLSGTENSPLHF.

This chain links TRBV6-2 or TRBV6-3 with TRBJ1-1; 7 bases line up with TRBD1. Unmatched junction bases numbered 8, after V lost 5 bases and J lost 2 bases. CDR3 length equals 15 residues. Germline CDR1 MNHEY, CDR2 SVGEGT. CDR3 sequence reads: CASSTVRQGNTEAFF. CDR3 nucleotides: TGTGCCAGCAGTACCGTCCGACAGGGTAACACTGAAGCTTTCTTT.

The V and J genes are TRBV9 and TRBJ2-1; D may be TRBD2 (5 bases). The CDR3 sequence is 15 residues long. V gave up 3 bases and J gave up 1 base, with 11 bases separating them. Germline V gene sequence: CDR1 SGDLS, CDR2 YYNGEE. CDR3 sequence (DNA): TGTGCCAGCAGCGGCGCTAGCCCTTCCTACAATGAGCAGTTCTTC. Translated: CASSGASPSYNEQFF.

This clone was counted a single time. CDR3 sequence (DNA): TGTGCCAGCAGCCAATCTTTCCTAGCGGGACTCCCAGATACGCAGTATTTT. This translates into CASSQSFLAGLPDTQYF. V usage is TRBV3-1 (or the pseudogene TRBV3-2) and J usage is TRBJ2-3; 9 bases agree with TRBD2. The CDR3 spans 17 residues. The J segment lost 4 bases and the V segment lost 2 bases, leaving 10 bases of the junction unmatched. The germline V gene encodes CDR1 LGHDT and CDR2 YNNKEL (reference sequence).

The CDR3 sequence is CASSDGGSANEKLFF. In nucleotides, the CDR3 is TGCGCCAGCAGTGACGGGGGGTCGGCTAATGAAAAACTGTTTTTT. The rearrangement uses TRBV10-1 and TRBJ1-4, with a possible D match to TRBD1 (5 bases). Germline V gene data show CDR1 as WNHNN and CDR2 as SYGVQD (reference sequence). The CDR3 contains 15 residues. V lost 3 bases and J lost 3, with 11 bases in between.

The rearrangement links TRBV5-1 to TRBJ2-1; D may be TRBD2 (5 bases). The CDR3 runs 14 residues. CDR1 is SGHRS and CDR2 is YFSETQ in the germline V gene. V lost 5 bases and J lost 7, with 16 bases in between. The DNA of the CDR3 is TGCGCCAGCAGGGAACAGCGGTTAGGGAATGAGCAGTTCTTC. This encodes CASREQRLGNEQFF.

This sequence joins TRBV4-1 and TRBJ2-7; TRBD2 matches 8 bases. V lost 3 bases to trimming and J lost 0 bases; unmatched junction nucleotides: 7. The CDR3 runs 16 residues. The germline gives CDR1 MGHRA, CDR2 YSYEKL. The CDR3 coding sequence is TGCGCCAGCAGCCAGTGGCCTAGCGGGCGCTCCTACGAGCAGTACTTC. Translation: CASSQWPSGRSYEQYF.

The CDR3 loop is CASSLGAGGWETQYF. The CDR3 bases are TGTGCCAGCAGCTTAGGAGCAGGGGGGTGGGAGACCCAGTACTTC. V is TRBV7-7 and J is TRBJ2-5, with a weak D call TRBD1 (7 bases). Trimming took off 1 base at V and 5 bases at J, with 14 bases between the two ends. Germline V CDR1 and CDR2: SSHAT, FNYEAQ (reference sequence). The CDR3 is 15 residues long.

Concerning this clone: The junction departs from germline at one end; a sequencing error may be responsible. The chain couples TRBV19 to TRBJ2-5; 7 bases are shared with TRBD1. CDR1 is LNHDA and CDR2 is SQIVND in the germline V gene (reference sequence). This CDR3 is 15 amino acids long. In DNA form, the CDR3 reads TGTGCCAGTAGTTACTCCCGGGACAGCCAAAAGACCCAGTACTTC. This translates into CASSYSRDSQKTQYF. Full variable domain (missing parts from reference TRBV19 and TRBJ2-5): DGGITQSPKYLFRKEGQNVTLSCEQNLNHDAMYWYRQDPGQGLRLIYYSQIVNDFQKGDIAEGYSVSREKKESFPLTVTSAQKNPTAFYLCASSYSRDSQKTQYFGPGTRLLVL.

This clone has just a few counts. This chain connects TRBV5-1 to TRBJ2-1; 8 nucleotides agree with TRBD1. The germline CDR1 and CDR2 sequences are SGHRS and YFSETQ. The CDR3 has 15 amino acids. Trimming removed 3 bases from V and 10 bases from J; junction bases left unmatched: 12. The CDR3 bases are TGCGCCAGCAGCTCCTCCGGACAGGGAGGAAGGGAGCAGTTCTTC. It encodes CASSSSGQGGREQFF.

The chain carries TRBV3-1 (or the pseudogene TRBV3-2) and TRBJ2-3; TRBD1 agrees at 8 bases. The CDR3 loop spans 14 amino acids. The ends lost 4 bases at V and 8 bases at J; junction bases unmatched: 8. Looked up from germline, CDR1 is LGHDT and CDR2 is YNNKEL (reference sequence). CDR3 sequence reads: CASSPTGERGTQYF. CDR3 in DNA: TGTGCCAGCAGCCCGACAGGGGAGAGGGGTACGCAGTATTTT.

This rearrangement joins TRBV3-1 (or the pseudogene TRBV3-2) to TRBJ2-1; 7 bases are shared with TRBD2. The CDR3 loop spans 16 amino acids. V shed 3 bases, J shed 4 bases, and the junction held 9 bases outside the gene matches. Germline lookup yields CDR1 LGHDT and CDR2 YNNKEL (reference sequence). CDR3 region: CASSHTGGWAYNEQFF. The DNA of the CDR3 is TGTGCCAGCAGCCACACGGGGGGATGGGCTTACAATGAGCAGTTCTTC.